Below, one T cell receptor beta chain is given with its context. This clone was picked up one time. It lacks a known antigen. The record has no base qualities; no much larger clone is one base away. Library construction relied on the immunoSEQ multiplex PCR assay. TCRdb obtained this table from immuneACCESS and retained in-frame rearrangements with V and J assigned. These tables miss some clones; where compared with another copy, unresolved V genes account for less than half of the shortfall, and the remainder is unexplained. In this sample the table shows about 62,000 clones, roughly 98% of which occur a single time. The top ten constitute roughly 0.17% of the sample. V and J are trimmed by 6 bases and 2 bases, and the gene matches miss 7 bases of the junction. The CDR3 has 16 amino acids, counting the end cysteine and phenylalanine. The sequence is cut down to CDR3 DNA, 48 bases in frame from base 1. The germline V gene yields SGHNT for CDR1 and YENEEA for CDR2.

This sample is part of a study of technical replicates of blood from a few donors (dated by TCRdb to 2016 to 2017). Recombination joined TRBV11-3 with TRBJ1-3; TRBD1 fits 10 bases in the junction. The sequenced material came from T cells isolated from PBMCs. The source of this sequence is a human donor in good health. CDR3 region: CASSHTGTGAGNTIYF. The DNA reads as follows: TGTGCCAGCAGTCATACCGGGACAGGGGCTGGAAACACCATATATTTT.